This TCR beta chain was sequenced during a study of blood T cells in healthy people across ages. Each donor gave roughly 9.8 milliliters of peripheral blood. No fewer than 7 million PBMCs went into each sample. The CDR3 has 16 residues. After removal of 6 bases from V and 7 bases from J, the junction contained 12 bases not matched to a gene. Next came a second PCR, run for about 6 to 12 cycles, which used a sample-barcoded 5' primer along with a J-beta primer mix. TCRdb used MiXCR to reprocess the 5' RACE reads, holding one entry per CDR3 protein. This sample carries 1.5 million to 2 million distinct CDR3 sequences, 28% of them seen once, and the ten largest clones take about 8%.

The source material was blood. This TCR derives from a woman aged 25 to 39 in good health. The chain has TRBV12-3 or TRBV12-4 and TRBJ1-4, with 9 bases that match TRBD1. The CDR3 loop reads CASSDAPGQGIEKLFF. CDR3 DNA sequence: TGTGCCAGCAGCGACGCCCCGGGACAGGGTATTGAAAAACTGTTTTTT.